This TCR beta chain was identified during a study of blood T cell repertoires in COVID-19. Measured with immunoSEQ multiplex PCR; TCRdb has only the in-frame clones, and not every one. Of about 150,000 clones in the sample, about 85% were seen once. V was trimmed by 0 bases and J by 4 bases, leaving 6 bases between them. The CDR3 extends over 13 amino acids. The germline V gene encodes CDR1 MGHRA and CDR2 YSYEKL. The specimen sequenced was peripheral blood. This receptor was obtained from a woman aged 60-75 years with COVID-19, enrolled during active disease. The chain combines TRBV4-1 with TRBJ1-2; no reliable D call. CDR3 protein: CASSQDGIYGYTF. The CDR3 DNA is TGCGCCAGCAGCCAAGACGGGATCTATGGCTACACCTTC.